The clone carrying this TCR beta chain was seen a handful of times. The data were obtained in a study of cytomegalovirus exposure and HLA in healthy donors. PCR primers comprised 60 Vbeta and 13 Jbeta primers. Data came from immunoSEQ multiplex PCR; TCRdb stores just in-frame clones and leaves some out. The sample shows some 170,000 clones, around 78% of them seen only once. V was cut by 6 bases and J by 1 base, with 9 bases left in between. Germline V gene lookup returns CDR1 MDHEN and CDR2 SYDVKM. The length of the CDR3 is 13 residues. The TCR comes from a woman between 40 and 50 years old in good health and CMV-seronegative. The chain employs TRBV28 and TRBJ1-1; a weak D match, TRBD1 (6 bases). The specimen was PBMCs. The CDR3 is CASSRTENTEAFF. CDR3 nucleotide sequence: TGTGCCAGCAGCCGGACAGAGAACACTGAAGCTTTCTTT. The whole variable domain, filled in from reference TRBV28 and TRBJ1-1, reads DVKVTQSSRYLVKRTGEKVFLECVQDMDHENMFWYRQDPGLGLRLIYFSYDVKMKEKGDIPEGYSVSREKKERFSLILESASTNQTSMYLCASSRTENTEAFFGQGTRLTVV.